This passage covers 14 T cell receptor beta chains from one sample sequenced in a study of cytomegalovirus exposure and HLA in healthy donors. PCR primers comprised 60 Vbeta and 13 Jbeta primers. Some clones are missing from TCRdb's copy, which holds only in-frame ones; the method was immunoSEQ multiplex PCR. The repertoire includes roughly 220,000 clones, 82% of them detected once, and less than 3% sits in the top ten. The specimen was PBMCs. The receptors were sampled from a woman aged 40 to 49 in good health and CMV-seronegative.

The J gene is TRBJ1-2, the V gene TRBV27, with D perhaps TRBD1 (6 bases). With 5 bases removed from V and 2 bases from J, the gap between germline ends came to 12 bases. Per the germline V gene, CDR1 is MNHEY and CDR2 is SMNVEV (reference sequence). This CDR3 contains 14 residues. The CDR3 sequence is CASSNGGLNYGYTF. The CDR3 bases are TGTGCCAGCAGTAACGGGGGGCTGAACTATGGCTACACCTTC.

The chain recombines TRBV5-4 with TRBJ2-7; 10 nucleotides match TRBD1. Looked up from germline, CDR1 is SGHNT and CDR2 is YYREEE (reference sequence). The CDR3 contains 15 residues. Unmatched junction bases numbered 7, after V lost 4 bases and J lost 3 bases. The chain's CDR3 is CASSEPGQGHYEQYF. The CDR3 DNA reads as TGTGCCAGCAGCGAACCGGGACAGGGGCACTACGAGCAGTACTTC.

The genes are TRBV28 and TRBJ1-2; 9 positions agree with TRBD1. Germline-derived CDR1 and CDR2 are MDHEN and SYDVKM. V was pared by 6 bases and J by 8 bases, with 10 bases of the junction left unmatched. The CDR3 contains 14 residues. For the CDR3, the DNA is TGTGCCAGCAGAACAGGGACAGGGAGTTGGGGCTACACCTTC. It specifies CASRTGTGSWGYTF.

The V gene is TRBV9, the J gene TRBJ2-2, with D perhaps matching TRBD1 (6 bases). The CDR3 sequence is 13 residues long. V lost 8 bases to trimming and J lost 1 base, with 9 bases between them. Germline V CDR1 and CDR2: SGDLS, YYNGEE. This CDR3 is CASPDRNTGELFF. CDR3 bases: TGTGCCAGTCCGGACAGGAACACCGGGGAGCTGTTTTTT.

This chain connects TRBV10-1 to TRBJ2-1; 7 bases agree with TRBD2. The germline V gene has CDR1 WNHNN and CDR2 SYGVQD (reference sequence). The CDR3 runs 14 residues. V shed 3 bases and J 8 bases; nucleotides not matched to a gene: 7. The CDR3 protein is CASSDGGRPYEQFF. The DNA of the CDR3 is TGCGCCAGCAGTGATGGCGGGAGACCCTATGAGCAGTTCTTC.

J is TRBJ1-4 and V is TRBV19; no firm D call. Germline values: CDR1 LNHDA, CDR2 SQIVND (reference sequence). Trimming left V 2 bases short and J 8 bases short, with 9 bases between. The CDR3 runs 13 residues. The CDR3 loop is CASSIRSGEKLFF. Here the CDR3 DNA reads TGTGCCAGTAGTATACGAAGCGGGGAAAAACTGTTTTTT.

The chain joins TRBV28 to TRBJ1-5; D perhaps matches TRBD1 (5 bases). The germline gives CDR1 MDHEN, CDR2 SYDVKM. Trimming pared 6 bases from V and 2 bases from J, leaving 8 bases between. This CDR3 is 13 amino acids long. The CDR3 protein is CASSGGGNQPQHF. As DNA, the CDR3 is TGTGCCAGCAGCGGGGGTGGCAATCAGCCCCAGCATTTT.

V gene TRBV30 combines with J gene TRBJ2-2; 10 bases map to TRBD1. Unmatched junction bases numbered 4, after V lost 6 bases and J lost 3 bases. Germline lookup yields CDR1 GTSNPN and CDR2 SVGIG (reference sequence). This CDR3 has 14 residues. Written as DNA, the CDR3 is TGTGCCTGTCCGGACAGGGGGGACACCGGGGAGCTGTTTTTT. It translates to CACPDRGDTGELFF. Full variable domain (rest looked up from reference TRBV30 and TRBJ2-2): SQTIHQWPATLVQPVGSPLSLECTVEGTSNPNLYWYRQAAGRGLQLLFYSVGIGQISSEVPQNLSASRPQDRQFILSSKKLLLSDSGFYLCACPDRGDTGELFFGEGSRLTVL.

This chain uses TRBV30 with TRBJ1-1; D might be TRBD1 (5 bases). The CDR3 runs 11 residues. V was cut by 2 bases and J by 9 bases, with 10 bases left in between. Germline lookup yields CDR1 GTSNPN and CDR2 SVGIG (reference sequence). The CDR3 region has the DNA TGTGCCTGGAGTCGGCAGGGAAAAGCTTTCTTT. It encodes CAWSRQGKAFF. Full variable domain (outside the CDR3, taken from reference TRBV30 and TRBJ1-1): SQTIHQWPATLVQPVGSPLSLECTVEGTSNPNLYWYRQAAGRGLQLLFYSVGIGQISSEVPQNLSASRPQDRQFILSSKKLLLSDSGFYLCAWSRQGKAFFGQGTRLTVV.

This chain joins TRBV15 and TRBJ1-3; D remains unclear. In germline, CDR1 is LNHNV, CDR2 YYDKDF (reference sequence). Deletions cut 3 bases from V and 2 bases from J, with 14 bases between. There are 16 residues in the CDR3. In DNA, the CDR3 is TGTGCCACCAGCAGGCTCGAGGGAGTAGCTGGAAACACCATATATTTT. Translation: CATSRLEGVAGNTIYF.

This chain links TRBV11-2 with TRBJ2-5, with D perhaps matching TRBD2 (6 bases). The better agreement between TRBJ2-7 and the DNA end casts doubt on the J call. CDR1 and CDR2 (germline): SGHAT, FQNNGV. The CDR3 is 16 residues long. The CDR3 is CASSSIRRRGTYEQYF. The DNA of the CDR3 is TGTGCCAGCAGCTCAATCCGTCGGCGGGGCACCTACGAGCAGTACTTC.

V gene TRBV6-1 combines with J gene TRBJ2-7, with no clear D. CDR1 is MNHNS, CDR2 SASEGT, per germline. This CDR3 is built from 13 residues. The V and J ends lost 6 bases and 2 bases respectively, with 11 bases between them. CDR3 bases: TGTGCCAGCAGGGAGAGGCCCACCTACGAGCAGTACTTC. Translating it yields CASRERPTYEQYF.

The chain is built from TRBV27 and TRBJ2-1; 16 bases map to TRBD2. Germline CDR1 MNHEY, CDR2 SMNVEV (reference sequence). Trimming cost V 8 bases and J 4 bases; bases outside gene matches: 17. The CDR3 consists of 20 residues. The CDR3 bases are TGTGCCAGCCAACATCGAGGGGGACTAGCGGGAGGGCAAGTTTACAATGAGCAGTTCTTC. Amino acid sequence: CASQHRGGLAGGQVYNEQFF.

The DNA for the CDR3 is TGTGCCAGCAGTCTCGGACAGGGGGTCATACTATACGAGCAGTACTTC. It yields the protein CASSLGQGVILYEQYF. This sequence joins TRBV27 and TRBJ2-7; TRBD1 aligns across 10 bases. The germline gives CDR1 MNHEY, CDR2 SMNVEV (reference sequence). V lost 5 bases to trimming and J lost 4 bases; unmatched junction nucleotides: 11. This CDR3 has 16 amino acids.